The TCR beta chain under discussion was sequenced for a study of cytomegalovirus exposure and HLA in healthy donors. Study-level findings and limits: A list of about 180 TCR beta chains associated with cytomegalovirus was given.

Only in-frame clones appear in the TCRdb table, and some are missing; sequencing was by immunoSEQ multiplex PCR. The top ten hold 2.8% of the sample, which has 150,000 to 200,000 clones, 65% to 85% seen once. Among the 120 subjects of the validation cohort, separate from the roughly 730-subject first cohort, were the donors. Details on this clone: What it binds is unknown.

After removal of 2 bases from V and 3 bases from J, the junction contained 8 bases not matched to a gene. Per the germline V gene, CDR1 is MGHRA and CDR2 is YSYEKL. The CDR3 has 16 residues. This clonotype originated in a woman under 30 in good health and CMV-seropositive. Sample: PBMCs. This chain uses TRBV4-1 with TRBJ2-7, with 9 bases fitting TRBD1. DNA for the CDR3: TGCGCCAGCAGCCAAAGTACAGGGGGCCTAAGCTACGAGCAGTACTTC. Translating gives CASSQSTGGLSYEQYF.